The 12 T cell receptor beta chains in this list originate from one sample, sequenced in a study of cytomegalovirus exposure and HLA in healthy donors. The PCR contained 60 Vbeta and 13 Jbeta primers. Assay: immunoSEQ multiplex PCR; the TCRdb copy retains only in-frame clones and omits some. The sample contains 130,000 or so clones, 75% to 85% of which appear only once. Sequencing used PBMCs. The receptors derive from a woman younger than 35 in good health and CMV-seropositive.

In nucleotides, the CDR3 is TGTGCCAGCAGCTTAGTACCAGGGAATGAAAAACTGTTTTTT. This sequence encodes CASSLVPGNEKLFF. The chain recombines TRBV11-2 with TRBJ1-4, with D perhaps matching TRBD1 (5 bases). The CDR3 consists of 14 residues. Trimming pared 1 base from V and 5 bases from J, leaving 8 bases between. In germline, CDR1 is SGHAT, CDR2 FQNNGV.

The chain uses TRBV19 and TRBJ2-5; 7 nucleotides align to TRBD1. The J call may be in error: the DNA end matches TRBJ2-7 better. Germline values: CDR1 LNHDA, CDR2 SQIVND (reference sequence). The CDR3 consists of 14 residues. CDR3: CASSPGTALNEQYF. In nucleotides, the CDR3 is TGTGCCAGTAGCCCCGGGACAGCACTTAACGAGCAGTACTTC.

This chain links TRBV10-1 with TRBJ2-1; 9 positions agree with TRBD1. The CDR3 sequence is 14 residues long. Unmatched junction bases numbered 4, after V lost 6 bases and J lost 4 bases. Germline V gene data show CDR1 as WNHNN and CDR2 as SYGVQD (reference sequence). The CDR3 reads CASRKDRGYNEQFF. In DNA, the CDR3 is TGCGCCAGCAGAAAGGACAGGGGTTACAATGAGCAGTTCTTC.

This clone was counted a few times. The J gene is TRBJ1-2, the V gene TRBV28; a weak D match, TRBD1 (5 bases). Germline V CDR1 and CDR2: MDHEN, SYDVKM. V lost 2 bases and J lost 2, with 12 bases in between. The CDR3 length is 15 residues. The CDR3 here is CASSLGVQENYGYTF. CDR3 bases: TGTGCCAGCAGTTTAGGGGTACAGGAGAACTATGGCTACACCTTC.

For this clone: The junction departs from germline at one end; a sequencing error may be responsible. Other DNA sequences within the sample encode an identical CDR3. This chain connects TRBV6-5 to TRBJ1-1; 10 nucleotides agree with TRBD1. CDR1 is MNHEY, CDR2 SVGAGI, per germline. This CDR3 spans 14 amino acids. The CDR3, as DNA: TGTGCCAGCAGAACCGGGACAGGGGTCACTGAGGCTTTCTTT. The encoded protein is CASRTGTGVTEAFF.

This chain connects TRBV7-9 to TRBJ2-3, with 7 bases identical to TRBD1. Losses at the gene ends were 1 base for V and 3 bases for J; bases not matched to a gene: 4. The CDR3 contains 15 residues. Germline assignment: CDR1 SEHNR and CDR2 FQNEAQ (reference sequence). The CDR3 reads CASSLGGGETDTQYF. Written as DNA, the CDR3 is TGTGCCAGCAGCTTAGGAGGGGGCGAGACAGATACGCAGTATTTT.

The rearrangement joins TRBV20-1 to TRBJ2-3; D gene unclear. The CDR3 length is 11 residues. Germline loops: CDR1 DFQATT, CDR2 SNEGSKA (reference sequence). Deletions cut 5 bases from V and 3 bases from J, with 6 bases between. CDR3 nucleotides: TGCAGTGCTTCTTTAACAGATACGCAGTATTTT. Its translation is CSASLTDTQYF.

The rearrangement joins TRBV6-1 to TRBJ2-7, with D unclear. This CDR3 is built from 12 residues. Deletions cut 4 bases from V and 5 bases from J, with 9 bases between. Germline CDR1 and CDR2: MNHNS and SASEGT. In DNA form, the CDR3 reads TGTGCCAGCAGTGGCGATCTGGACGAGCAGTACTTC. Residues: CASSGDLDEQYF.

This chain links TRBV10-1 with TRBJ1-6; TRBD1 is a possible D gene (5 bases). V lost 2 bases and J lost 5, with 7 bases in between. The CDR3 loop spans 14 amino acids. Germline lookup yields CDR1 WNHNN and CDR2 SYGVQD (reference sequence). CDR3 DNA: TGCGCCAGCAGTGAGGGACAACATAATTCACCCCTCCACTTT. This translates into CASSEGQHNSPLHF.

This clone was observed once. This sequence joins TRBV7-9 and TRBJ1-3; 8 nucleotides match TRBD1. Unmatched junction bases numbered 10, after V lost 2 bases and J lost 4 bases. The CDR3 has 17 residues. Germline V gene lookup returns CDR1 SEHNR and CDR2 FQNEAQ (reference sequence). The CDR3 DNA sequence: TGTGCCAGCAGCTTACCTTCGGGACAGGATTCAGGAAACACCATATATTTT. Amino acid sequence: CASSLPSGQDSGNTIYF.

A note on this clone: An end of the junction does not agree with germline; a read error may underlie this. This rearrangement joins TRBV15 to TRBJ2-3, with 9 bases lining up with TRBD2. This CDR3 spans 14 amino acids. In germline, CDR1 is LNHNV, CDR2 YYDKDF (reference sequence). The CDR3 sequence: CVTRSSGVTDTQYF. In nucleotides, the CDR3 is TGTGTCACCAGGTCTAGCGGGGTGACAGATACGCAGTATTTT.

This chain joins TRBV6-1 and TRBJ2-7, with 12 bases fitting TRBD2. The CDR3 contains 14 residues. Germline V gives CDR1 MNHNS, CDR2 SASEGT. Losses at the gene ends were 5 bases for V and 6 bases for J; bases not matched to a gene: 5. The CDR3, as DNA: TGTGCCAGCAGTTTCGGGACTAGCGGGTTCGAGCAGTACTTC. This gives the protein CASSFGTSGFEQYF.